Below, 29 T cell receptor beta chains from the same sample are listed, as sequenced in a study of blood T cell repertoires in COVID-19. Measured with immunoSEQ multiplex PCR; TCRdb has only the in-frame clones, and not every one. There are under 200,000 clones in the sample; 88% occur only once, and approximately 6% lies in the top ten. The sample taken for sequencing was peripheral blood. The receptors come from a man aged 35 to 55 with active or convalescent COVID-19.

V is TRBV12-5 and J is TRBJ2-3; 7 bases map to TRBD2. J lost 4 bases, V lost 2 bases, and 6 bases had no gene match. CDR3 length: 15 residues. CDR1 and CDR2 from the germline V gene are LGHNT and FRNRAP. CDR3 sequence reads: CASGLYEGGADTQYF. As DNA, the CDR3 is TGTGCTAGTGGTTTGTACGAGGGAGGGGCAGATACGCAGTATTTT.

This clone appeared a single time. The V call is TRBV6-1, the J call TRBJ1-2; no definite D call. Germline V gives CDR1 MNHNS, CDR2 SASEGT. There are 15 residues in the CDR3. The V and J ends lost 3 bases and 4 bases respectively, with 15 bases between them. This chain's CDR3 is CASSDGSVNRYGYTF. As DNA, the CDR3 is TGTGCCAGCAGTGATGGGAGTGTCAACCGCTATGGCTACACCTTC.

V usage is TRBV3-1 (or the pseudogene TRBV3-2) and J usage is TRBJ2-1; the match to TRBD2 covers 10 bases. The CDR3 is 18 amino acids. V lost 1 base and J lost 0; bases outside the gene matches: 6. Looked up from germline, CDR1 is LGHDT and CDR2 is YNNKEL (reference sequence). The CDR3 protein is CASSQGLAGEISYNEQFF. In nucleotides, the CDR3 is TGTGCCAGCAGCCAAGGGCTAGCGGGAGAAATCTCCTACAATGAGCAGTTCTTC.

The chain is built from TRBV5-1 and TRBJ2-5; maybe TRBD1 (6 bases). Germline V lookup: CDR1 SGHRS, CDR2 YFSETQ. V gave up 6 bases and J gave up 4 bases, with 19 bases separating them. CDR3 length: 15 amino acids. CDR3 bases: TGCGCCAGCACTCCGACAGGCTCCCCGGGAGAGACCCAGTACTTC. Protein: CASTPTGSPGETQYF.

The V gene is TRBV6-5, the J gene TRBJ2-7; D perhaps matches TRBD1 (8 bases). Germline values: CDR1 MNHEY, CDR2 SVGAGI. This CDR3 has 15 residues. The V gene lost 7 bases and the J gene lost 2 bases, with 18 bases spanning the gap. Written as DNA, the CDR3 is TGTGCCAGCACGATGGGGGGGACAGGTGCCTACGAGCAGTACTTC. Protein sequence: CASTMGGTGAYEQYF.

By sample fraction, this clone is medium-sized. The chain is built from TRBV19 and TRBJ2-2; 13 positions match TRBD2. This CDR3 has 17 amino acids. The germline gives CDR1 LNHDA, CDR2 SQIVND (reference sequence). Losses at the gene ends were 1 base for V and 6 bases for J; bases not matched to a gene: 5. The CDR3 coding sequence is TGTGCCAGTAGTATAGCACTAGCGGGAGGGCCCTCCGGGGAGCTGTTTTTT. Amino acid sequence: CASSIALAGGPSGELFF.

The rearrangement joins TRBV7-6 to TRBJ2-2, with 9 bases lining up with TRBD2. The V segment lost 1 base and the J segment 6 bases; nucleotides outside the gene matches: 6. The CDR3 is 16 residues long. Germline V gene data show CDR1 as SGHVS and CDR2 as FNYEAQ. The CDR3 DNA is TGTGCCAGCAGCTTAGTTGCGGGAGGGCCGTCCGGGGAGCTGTTTTTT. It is translated as CASSLVAGGPSGELFF.

In this sample, this clone turned up a few times. CDR3 in DNA: TGTGCCAGCAGTTTAGACAAAAATCAGCCCCAGCATTTT. Amino acids: CASSLDKNQPQHF. This sequence joins TRBV27 and TRBJ1-5; D unresolved. Trimming took 2 bases from V and 4 from J, leaving 6 bases between them. CDR3 length: 13 residues. Germline loops: CDR1 MNHEY, CDR2 SMNVEV (reference sequence).

This sequence joins TRBV12-5 and TRBJ2-7, with D possibly TRBD2 on 6 matching bases. The ends were cut back, 2 bases at V and 7 bases at J, with 15 bases in the middle. This CDR3 is 14 amino acids long. The germline CDR1 and CDR2 sequences are LGHNT and FRNRAP. The chain's CDR3 is CASGLIGTAGEQYF. CDR3 nucleotide sequence: TGTGCTAGTGGTTTGATTGGGACTGCCGGTGAGCAGTACTTC. The whole variable domain, remainder taken from reference TRBV12-5 and TRBJ2-7, is DARVTQTPRHKVTEMGQEVTMRCQPILGHNTVFWYRQTMMQGLELLAYFRNRAPLDDSGMPKDRFSAEMPDATLATLKIQPSEPRDSAVYFCASGLIGTAGEQYFGPGTRLTVT.

The chain is built from TRBV5-6 and TRBJ2-7; D is uncertain. The CDR3 has 15 residues. The V and J ends lost 0 bases and 4 bases respectively, with 14 bases between them. CDR1 is SGHDT, CDR2 YYEEEE, per germline. The chain's CDR3 is CASSLGLSGSYEQYF. CDR3 sequence (DNA): TGTGCCAGCAGCTTGGGGTTATCGGGTTCGTACGAGCAGTACTTC.

The chain carries TRBV7-2 and TRBJ2-5, with 9 bases aligning to TRBD2. CDR1 and CDR2 from the germline V gene are SGHTA and FQGNSA. J gave up 3 bases and V 1 base, and 6 bases lay outside the gene matches. This CDR3 is built from 16 residues. Written as DNA, the CDR3 is TGTGCCAGCAGCTTAGGGTTCGGCGGGGGGGAAGAGACCCAGTACTTC. Its protein product is CASSLGFGGGEETQYF.

This chain links TRBV2 with TRBJ1-1; D may be TRBD1 (5 bases). V lost 10 bases and J lost 4, with 22 bases in between. Looked up from germline, CDR1 is SNHLY and CDR2 is FYNNEI. The CDR3 runs 15 residues. The CDR3 is CATEGSGGISTEAFF. As DNA, the CDR3 is TGTGCCACCGAGGGCAGCGGGGGGATTTCCACTGAAGCTTTCTTT.

The V call is TRBV5-4, the J call TRBJ1-1; 7 bases map to TRBD1. Per the germline V gene, CDR1 is SGHNT and CDR2 is YYREEE (reference sequence). The J segment lost 9 bases and the V segment lost 3 bases, leaving 5 bases of the junction unmatched. The CDR3 covers 12 residues. The CDR3 loop reads CASSSGQEQAFF. The CDR3, as DNA: TGTGCCAGCAGCTCCGGACAGGAACAAGCTTTCTTT.

This clone was seen a single time. The chain combines TRBV10-3 with TRBJ2-7; 9 bases fit TRBD1. V shed 5 bases and J 6 bases; nucleotides not matched to a gene: 11. This CDR3 region has 15 residues. Germline V gene sequence: CDR1 ENHRY, CDR2 SYGVKD. In nucleotides, the CDR3 is TGTGCCATCAGTAGCTCCGGGACAGGGATTTCCGAGCAGTACTTC. As protein: CAISSSGTGISEQYF.

A single count supports this clone. The chain's CDR3 is CASSPALAGVGTDTQYF. The CDR3 coding sequence is TGTGCCAGCAGCCCCGCACTAGCGGGAGTCGGCACAGATACGCAGTATTTT. The J gene is TRBJ2-3, the V gene TRBV5-4, with 11 positions matching TRBD2. Germline CDR1 SGHNT, CDR2 YYREEE (reference sequence). This CDR3 contains 17 residues. Losses at the gene ends were 4 bases for V and 1 base for J; bases not matched to a gene: 8.

This chain connects TRBV10-3 to TRBJ1-1; 9 bases are a match to TRBD1. The CDR3 has 15 residues. Per the germline V gene, CDR1 is ENHRY and CDR2 is SYGVKD. Germline trimming cut 6 bases from V and 7 bases from J; bases unmatched to any gene: 12. The CDR3 is CAIRSGQGLLGEAFF. CDR3 sequence (DNA): TGTGCCATCAGATCTGGACAGGGGCTTCTAGGTGAAGCTTTCTTT.

J is TRBJ2-2 and V is TRBV6-5, with 7 nucleotides matching TRBD1. CDR1 is MNHEY and CDR2 is SVGAGI in the germline V gene. Trimming at V came to 2 bases and at J to 5 bases, leaving 2 bases not matched to a gene. This CDR3 has 14 residues. The CDR3 DNA sequence: TGTGCCAGCAGTTACGACAGGGATACCGGGGAGCTGTTTTTT. Translating it yields CASSYDRDTGELFF.

The gene calls are TRBV11-1 and TRBJ1-1; no definite D call. The length of the CDR3 is 15 residues. CDR1 SGHAT and CDR2 FQDESV come from the germline V gene (reference sequence). Trimming removed 1 base at V and 0 bases at J, with 9 bases between. This CDR3 is CASSLERSMNTEAFF. The CDR3 nucleotides read TGTGCCAGCAGCTTAGAACGGAGCATGAACACTGAAGCTTTCTTT.

V is TRBV7-2 and J is TRBJ2-7; 11 nucleotides match TRBD2. The germline CDR1 and CDR2 sequences are SGHTA and FQGNSA. Trimming took 5 bases from V and 1 from J; bases not matched to a gene: 4. CDR3 length: 15 amino acids. The CDR3 DNA reads TGTGCCAGCAGCGGGCTAGCGGGAGGATCCTACGAGCAGTACTTC. This codes for CASSGLAGGSYEQYF.

The rearrangement uses TRBV30 and TRBJ2-3, with 7 bases matching TRBD1. The CDR3 spans 15 residues. Unmatched junction bases numbered 9, after V lost 4 bases and J lost 2 bases. Looked up from germline, CDR1 is GTSNPN and CDR2 is SVGIG (reference sequence). CDR3 in amino acids: CAWTRGQGLTDTQYF. CDR3 DNA sequence: TGTGCCTGGACGAGGGGGCAGGGCCTCACAGATACGCAGTATTTT.

The chain joins TRBV5-1 to TRBJ1-5; D is undetermined. V was pared by 1 base and J by 2 bases, with 7 bases between. From germline, CDR1 is SGHRS and CDR2 YFSETQ. The CDR3 sequence is 14 residues long. The CDR3 reads CASSLYPGNQPQHF. CDR3 coding DNA: TGCGCCAGCAGCTTGTACCCAGGCAATCAGCCCCAGCATTTT.

This clone was seen once. The V gene is TRBV11-2, the J gene TRBJ1-3; 8 bases fit TRBD1. The CDR3 extends over 16 amino acids. The V and J ends lost 7 bases and 3 bases, in that order; junction bases with no gene match: 11. The germline gives CDR1 SGHAT, CDR2 FQNNGV. CDR3 protein: CASTHGDRGYGNTIYF. The CDR3 DNA is TGTGCCAGCACCCACGGCGACAGGGGATATGGAAACACCATATATTTT.

The rearrangement links TRBV24-1 to TRBJ2-3; no clear D. Germline V CDR1 and CDR2: KGHDR, SFDVKD. This CDR3 has 15 residues. V lost 5 bases, J lost 4 bases, and 15 bases lay in between. As DNA, the CDR3 is TGTGCCACCAGTGTGTCTAGTGTCGGCCCAGATACGCAGTATTTT. It specifies CATSVSSVGPDTQYF.

The chain combines TRBV3-1 (or the pseudogene TRBV3-2) with TRBJ2-3; no reliable D call. V gave up 1 base and J gave up 3 bases, with 14 bases separating them. Germline CDR1 and CDR2: LGHDT and YNNKEL (reference sequence). CDR3 length equals 16 residues. The CDR3 region is CASSQVKFAGTDTQYF. The CDR3 nucleotides are TGTGCCAGCAGCCAAGTTAAGTTCGCCGGGACAGATACGCAGTATTTT.

This chain uses TRBV27 with TRBJ1-2, with D perhaps TRBD1 (6 bases). The CDR3 has 14 residues. V lost 6 bases, J lost 2 bases, and 13 bases lay in between. Germline lookup yields CDR1 MNHEY and CDR2 SMNVEV (reference sequence). For the CDR3, the DNA is TGTGCCAGCAGAGATACCGGACAGAACTATGGCTACACCTTC. The encoded protein is CASRDTGQNYGYTF.

The chain employs TRBV2 and TRBJ2-1; 14 nucleotides align to TRBD2. Germline assignment: CDR1 SNHLY and CDR2 FYNNEI. The CDR3 is 13 residues long. The trim removed 10 bases at V and 9 bases at J, leaving 5 bases unmatched. The CDR3 loop reads CATRLAGGLEQFF. The CDR3 DNA reads as TGTGCCACCCGACTAGCGGGGGGGCTTGAGCAGTTCTTC.

The chain joins TRBV11-2 to TRBJ1-2, with 7 bases that match TRBD1. This CDR3 is built from 13 residues. Germline CDR1 SGHAT, CDR2 FQNNGV. The V and J ends lost 2 bases and 8 bases, in that order; junction bases with no gene match: 5. In DNA form, the CDR3 reads TGTGCCAGCAGCTTAAGGACAGGTGGCGGCTACACCTTC. It codes for CASSLRTGGGYTF.

The rearrangement uses TRBV11-2 and TRBJ2-2, with 8 positions matching TRBD1. Germline V CDR1 and CDR2: SGHAT, FQNNGV. The trim removed 2 bases at V and 5 bases at J, leaving 10 bases unmatched. This CDR3 is 17 amino acids long. The CDR3 nucleotides read TGTGCCAGCAGCTTAATTCGGTTTCGGGACAGGACCGGGGAGCTGTTTTTT. As protein: CASSLIRFRDRTGELFF. Supplemented by reference TRBV11-2 and TRBJ2-2, the full variable domain reads EAGVAQSPRYKIIEKRQSVAFWCNPISGHATLYWYQQILGQGPKLLIQFQNNGVVDDSQLPKDRFSAERLKGVDSTLKIQPAKLEDSAVYLCASSLIRFRDRTGELFFGEGSRLTVL.

The chain is built from TRBV7-2 and TRBJ1-1; no definite D call. The germline V gene encodes CDR1 SGHTA and CDR2 FQGNSA. The CDR3 extends over 15 amino acids. The V and J ends lost 0 bases and 1 base respectively, with 9 bases between them. The CDR3, as DNA: TGTGCCAGCAGCTTAGCGACAACCTCGAACACTGAAGCTTTCTTT. Residues: CASSLATTSNTEAFF.